Listed below are T cell receptor beta chains from one sample, sequenced in a study of blood T cell repertoires in COVID-19. The protocol was immunoSEQ multiplex PCR, while the TCRdb copy is restricted to in-frame clones and leaves out a portion. The sample carries some 170,000 clones, around 80% recorded once. The sequencing sample was made of peripheral blood. All receptors derive from a man in his sixties with active or convalescent COVID-19. Both conserved end residues are part of each CDR3. The order of the fields is V gene, J gene, clone size, D gene, CDR3 protein, CDR3 DNA. The D gene is left open where the match is weak. Only part of the rows carry a size: once, few, many, or a class if the clone is expanded.

TRBV3-1/TRBV3-2,TRBJ2-3,-,TRBD2,CASSLTSGGSDTQYF,TGTGCCAGCAGCCTGACTAGCGGGGGCTCAGATACGCAGTATTTT
TRBV7-2,TRBJ2-7,-,TRBD2,CASSSPSGRGYEQYF,TGTGCCAGCAGCTCACCTAGCGGTAGAGGCTACGAGCAGTACTTC
TRBV10-3,TRBJ2-5,-,TRBD1,CATADRKGETQYF,TGTGCCACCGCGGACAGGAAGGGAGAGACCCAGTACTTC
TRBV24-1,TRBJ2-3,-,-,CATSDITGSTDTQYF,TGTGCCACCAGTGATATTACAGGGTCCACAGATACGCAGTATTTT
TRBV5-1,TRBJ2-1,-,-,CASGIGGLGGEQFF,TGCGCCAGCGGCATCGGGGGGCTTGGAGGTGAGCAGTTCTTC
TRBV7-2,TRBJ1-4,-,TRBD1,CASSLWTGLGKLFF,TGTGCCAGCAGCTTATGGACAGGGCTTGGAAAACTGTTTTTT
TRBV19,TRBJ2-1,-,TRBD2,CASSTTSGGYNEQFF,TGTGCCAGTAGTACGACTAGCGGGGGATACAATGAGCAGTTCTTC
TRBV5-4,TRBJ2-1,few,TRBD2,CASSTRLAGGLEQFF,TGTGCCAGCAGCACCCGACTAGCGGGCGGGCTCGAGCAGTTCTTC
TRBV4-1,TRBJ1-5,few,-,CASSQGQGQGGNQPQHF,TGCGCCAGCAGCCAAGGACAAGGTCAGGGCGGCAATCAGCCCCAGCATTTT
TRBV10-1,TRBJ2-5,-,-,CASSGPEETQYF,TGCGCCAGCAGTGGCCCGGAAGAGACCCAGTACTTC
TRBV6-5,TRBJ1-1,-,-,CASRGAGALNTEAFF,TGTGCCAGCCGGGGGGCAGGGGCCTTGAACACTGAAGCTTTCTTT
TRBV3-1/TRBV3-2,TRBJ2-5,-,-,CASSHRLNQETQYF,TGTGCCAGCAGCCATCGACTGAACCAAGAGACCCAGTACTTC
TRBV7-2,TRBJ1-3,-,-,CASRSEGNSGNTIYF,TGTGCCAGCAGAAGTGAGGGTAACTCTGGAAACACCATATATTTT
TRBV18,TRBJ2-2,-,TRBD1,CASSPGTADTGELFF,TGTGCCAGCTCACCGGGGACAGCGGACACCGGGGAGCTGTTTTTT
TRBV7-2,TRBJ2-2,-,TRBD1,CASSRGQGTTGELFF,TGTGCCAGCAGCCGGGGACAGGGGACAACCGGGGAGCTGTTTTTT
TRBV6-2/TRBV6-3,TRBJ2-3,-,TRBD2,CASSYPSSGITDTQYF,TGTGCCAGCAGTTATCCTTCTAGCGGGATAACAGATACGCAGTATTTT
TRBV18,TRBJ1-1,-,-,CASSPNGAGMNTEAFF,TGTGCCAGCTCACCAAACGGGGCGGGAATGAACACTGAAGCTTTCTTT
TRBV5-5,TRBJ2-7,-,-,CASSVAPGQRTYEQYF,TGTGCCAGCAGCGTAGCACCGGGACAAAGAACCTACGAGCAGTACTTC
TRBV7-9,TRBJ1-3,once,TRBD1,CASSLQGTAGNTIYF,TGTGCCAGCAGCTTACAGGGGACAGCTGGAAACACCATATATTTT
TRBV9,TRBJ2-3,-,-,CASSVTADTQYF,TGTGCCAGCAGCGTAACAGCAGATACGCAGTATTTT
TRBV10-1,TRBJ1-1,-,-,CASSPDGGPTEAFF,TGCGCCAGCAGTCCCGACGGCGGGCCAACTGAAGCTTTCTTT
TRBV6-5,TRBJ1-2,-,TRBD1,CASQGDSTGYTF,TGTGCCAGCCAGGGGGACAGCACTGGCTACACCTTC
TRBV24-1,TRBJ1-2,few,TRBD1,CATSDGDRVAGYTF,TGTGCCACCAGTGACGGGGACAGGGTGGCAGGCTACACCTTC
TRBV5-1,TRBJ1-3,-,TRBD1,CASSVTGGRNTIYF,TGCGCCAGCAGCGTGACAGGGGGACGGAACACCATATATTTT
TRBV28,TRBJ1-1,-,-,CASPKGTEAFF,TGTGCCAGCCCCAAGGGGACTGAAGCTTTCTTT
TRBV7-2,TRBJ1-5,-,TRBD1,CASSPEGGYQPQHF,TGTGCCAGCAGCCCCGAAGGGGGCTATCAGCCCCAGCATTTT
TRBV7-8,TRBJ2-3,-,TRBD2,CASSLDRGVTTDTQYF,TGTGCCAGCAGCTTAGATCGGGGGGTTACCACAGATACGCAGTATTTT
TRBV18,TRBJ1-1,-,TRBD1,CASTDRENTEAFF,TGTGCCAGCACGGACAGGGAGAACACTGAAGCTTTCTTT
TRBV6-5,TRBJ2-7,-,-,CASSYSVGRYEQYF,TGTGCCAGCAGTTACTCGGTGGGGCGTTACGAGCAGTACTTC
TRBV9,TRBJ2-3,-,TRBD1,CASSVGTGTGTDTQYF,TGTGCCAGCAGCGTAGGGACAGGGACGGGCACAGATACGCAGTATTTT
TRBV6-6,TRBJ2-2,-,TRBD2,CASSYGREGTGELFF,TGTGCCAGCAGTTACGGCAGGGAGGGAACCGGGGAGCTGTTTTTT
TRBV9,TRBJ1-3,-,-,CASSPEGSSSGNTIYF,TGTGCCAGCAGCCCAGAGGGCTCCAGCTCTGGAAACACCATATATTTT
TRBV5-6,TRBJ1-4,-,TRBD1,CASSLEGNRGTREKLFF,TGTGCCAGCAGCTTGGAGGGAAACAGGGGTACGCGTGAAAAACTGTTTTTT
TRBV5-1,TRBJ1-1,-,-,CASSYDMYTEAFF,TGCGCCAGCAGCTACGACATGTACACTGAAGCTTTCTTT
TRBV18,TRBJ1-1,-,-,CASSPPGGFTEAFF,TGTGCCAGCTCACCTCCGGGGGGTTTCACTGAAGCTTTCTTT
TRBV4-1,TRBJ2-7,-,-,CASSQASDRYPYEQYF,TGCGCCAGCAGCCAAGCTTCCGACAGGTACCCCTACGAGCAGTACTTC
TRBV6-5,TRBJ1-4,-,-,CASLRGEKLFF,TGTGCCAGCCTGCGCGGTGAAAAACTGTTTTTT
TRBV7-2,TRBJ1-1,once,-,CASSSLIWSTEAFF,TGTGCCAGCAGCTCCCTGATCTGGAGCACTGAAGCTTTCTTT
TRBV7-9,TRBJ2-7,-,-,CASSHATGAYEQYF,TGTGCCAGCAGCCATGCTACAGGAGCCTACGAGCAGTACTTC
TRBV7-2,TRBJ2-1,-,TRBD1,CASSLATGTGGNEQFF,TGTGCCAGCAGCTTAGCTACCGGGACAGGGGGCAATGAGCAGTTCTTC
TRBV5-4,TRBJ1-4,few,-,CASSFEGRGKLFF,TGTGCCAGCAGCTTCGAGGGTCGGGGAAAACTGTTTTTT
TRBV27,TRBJ2-7,-,TRBD2,CASREREGRSYEQYF,TGTGCCAGCAGGGAGCGGGAGGGCCGCTCCTACGAGCAGTACTTC
TRBV7-9,TRBJ2-2,-,-,CASSLGDSYTGELFF,TGTGCCAGCAGCTTAGGCGATTCTTACACCGGGGAGCTGTTTTTT
TRBV4-1,TRBJ1-1,-,-,CASSHLGAVNTEAFF,TGCGCCAGCAGCCACCTGGGGGCAGTGAACACTGAAGCTTTCTTT
TRBV19,TRBJ1-1,-,-,CASSITGSPEAFF,TGTGCCAGTAGTATCACGGGTAGCCCTGAAGCTTTCTTT
TRBV6-5,TRBJ1-2,-,TRBD1,CASAGGAGGYTF,TGTGCCAGTGCAGGGGGCGCAGGTGGCTACACCTTC
TRBV6-5,TRBJ1-2,-,-,CASSYGGGDGYTF,TGTGCCAGCAGTTACGGTGGCGGAGATGGCTACACCTTC